This is a list of T cell receptor beta chains from one sample in a study of T cells after yellow fever vaccination. Via MiXCR, TCRdb re-called the 5' RACE reads, giving one row per CDR3 protein. Altogether 250,000 to 350,000 distinct CDR3 sequences are present, 4% to 5.5% being singletons, with the ten largest covering approximately 19%. The sample consisted of PBMCs, taken 15 days after the yellow fever booster vaccination. The receptors stem from a man younger than 35 who received the YFV17D yellow fever vaccine. The CDR3 runs from the conserved cysteine through the conserved F or W. D genes are given only for firm matches. Clone size is stated in some rows and not others, as once, few, many or a class when expanded.

v_call: TRBV5-1; d_call: -; j_call: TRBJ2-5; clone_size: -; cdr3_aa: CASSVRDTQETQYF; cdr3_nt: TGCGCCAGCAGCGTACGGGACACTCAAGAGACCCAGTACTTC
v_call: TRBV18; d_call: -; j_call: TRBJ2-5; clone_size: -; cdr3_aa: CASSPMGQGAETQYF; cdr3_nt: TGTGCCAGCTCACCAATGGGCCAGGGCGCGGAGACCCAGTACTTC
v_call: TRBV4-1; d_call: TRBD1; j_call: TRBJ1-4; clone_size: few; cdr3_aa: CASSQTGASEKLFF; cdr3_nt: TGCGCCAGCAGCCAAACAGGGGCGTCGGAAAAACTGTTTTTT
v_call: TRBV6-2/TRBV6-3; d_call: -; j_call: TRBJ1-3; clone_size: few; cdr3_aa: CASSFTRAGNTIYF; cdr3_nt: TGTGCCAGCAGTTTTACCCGTGCTGGAAACACCATATATTTT
v_call: TRBV5-6; d_call: -; j_call: TRBJ2-3; clone_size: -; cdr3_aa: CASSLEQKLTDTQYF; cdr3_nt: TGTGCCAGCAGCTTGGAGCAGAAGCTCACAGATACGCAGTATTTT
v_call: TRBV27; d_call: -; j_call: TRBJ2-2; clone_size: -; cdr3_aa: CASSLSPVLHTGELFF; cdr3_nt: TGTGCCAGCAGTTTATCCCCAGTCTTGCACACCGGGGAGCTGTTTTTT
v_call: TRBV5-1; d_call: TRBD1; j_call: TRBJ1-4; clone_size: few; cdr3_aa: CASSLTGQTFNEKLFF; cdr3_nt: TGCGCCAGCAGCCTGACGGGACAGACCTTTAATGAAAAACTGTTTTTT
v_call: TRBV7-2; d_call: TRBD2; j_call: TRBJ2-1; clone_size: many; cdr3_aa: CASSIAGALYNEQFF; cdr3_nt: TGTGCCAGCAGCATAGCGGGGGCACTCTACAATGAGCAGTTCTTC
v_call: TRBV5-1; d_call: TRBD1; j_call: TRBJ2-3; clone_size: -; cdr3_aa: CASSKGTAATDTQYF; cdr3_nt: TGCGCCAGCAGCAAAGGGACAGCAGCCACAGATACGCAGTATTTT
v_call: TRBV7-2; d_call: TRBD1; j_call: TRBJ1-1; clone_size: many; cdr3_aa: CASLRGDTEAFF; cdr3_nt: TGTGCCAGCCTCAGGGGGGACACTGAAGCTTTCTTT
v_call: TRBV9; d_call: TRBD1; j_call: TRBJ2-4; clone_size: many; cdr3_aa: CASSVGSGGLAKNIQYF; cdr3_nt: TGTGCCAGCAGCGTAGGGTCAGGGGGCCTAGCCAAAAACATTCAGTACTTC
v_call: TRBV5-1; d_call: -; j_call: TRBJ1-6; clone_size: few; cdr3_aa: CASSWREGGNSPLHF; cdr3_nt: TGCGCCAGCAGCTGGCGGGAGGGAGGCAATTCACCCCTCCACTTT
v_call: TRBV20-1; d_call: -; j_call: TRBJ2-1; clone_size: many; cdr3_aa: CSGLAYYNEQFF; cdr3_nt: TGCAGTGGACTGGCATATTACAATGAGCAGTTCTTC
v_call: TRBV5-6; d_call: TRBD2; j_call: TRBJ2-5; clone_size: -; cdr3_aa: CASSLFGGAAETQYF; cdr3_nt: TGTGCCAGCAGCTTGTTCGGGGGGGCCGCTGAGACCCAGTACTTC
v_call: TRBV15; d_call: -; j_call: TRBJ1-4; clone_size: -; cdr3_aa: CATSTLGGPANEKLFF; cdr3_nt: TGTGCCACCAGCACTCTCGGGGGGCCCGCTAATGAAAAACTGTTTTTT
v_call: TRBV7-2; d_call: TRBD2; j_call: TRBJ2-5; clone_size: -; cdr3_aa: CASSPFSGTSGGEQETQYF; cdr3_nt: TGTGCCAGCAGCCCGTTCTCCGGGACTAGCGGGGGAGAACAAGAGACCCAGTACTTC
v_call: TRBV7-9; d_call: -; j_call: TRBJ2-1; clone_size: -; cdr3_aa: CASSSDIEVDEQFF; cdr3_nt: TGTGCCAGCAGCTCAGACATTGAAGTGGATGAGCAGTTCTTC
v_call: TRBV6-6; d_call: -; j_call: TRBJ2-5; clone_size: -; cdr3_aa: CASSKGEETQYF; cdr3_nt: TGTGCCAGCAGCAAGGGGGAAGAGACCCAGTACTTC
v_call: TRBV18; d_call: -; j_call: TRBJ2-5; clone_size: few; cdr3_aa: CASSPYLRETQYF; cdr3_nt: TGTGCCAGCTCACCATACCTCCGGGAGACCCAGTACTTC
v_call: TRBV6-1; d_call: -; j_call: TRBJ1-5; clone_size: many; cdr3_aa: CASSEALPTPWQPQHF; cdr3_nt: TGTGCCAGCAGTGAAGCATTGCCGACCCCATGGCAGCCCCAGCATTTT
v_call: TRBV21-1; d_call: -; j_call: TRBJ2-1; clone_size: few; cdr3_aa: CASSKGRGLAGDEQFF; cdr3_nt: TGTGCCAGCAGCAAAGGACGGGGACTAGCGGGGGATGAGCAGTTCTTC
v_call: TRBV7-6; d_call: -; j_call: TRBJ2-5; clone_size: many; cdr3_aa: CASSLVLWETQYF; cdr3_nt: TGTGCCAGCAGCTTAGTTTTGTGGGAGACCCAGTACTTC
v_call: TRBV6-5; d_call: -; j_call: TRBJ2-1; clone_size: few; cdr3_aa: CASSYSRGGYNEQFF; cdr3_nt: TGTGCCAGCAGTTACTCGAGAGGGGGCTACAATGAGCAGTTCTTC
v_call: TRBV5-1; d_call: TRBD2; j_call: TRBJ2-1; clone_size: many; cdr3_aa: CASSLKRGTYNEQFF; cdr3_nt: TGCGCCAGCAGCTTGAAGCGGGGGACCTACAATGAGCAGTTCTTC
v_call: TRBV9; d_call: -; j_call: TRBJ2-1; clone_size: -; cdr3_aa: CASSVSGLSYNEQFF; cdr3_nt: TGTGCCAGCAGCGTATCCGGGCTCTCCTACAATGAGCAGTTCTTC
v_call: TRBV4-2; d_call: TRBD2; j_call: TRBJ2-2; clone_size: many; cdr3_aa: CASSQTVSGIRGTGELFF; cdr3_nt: TGTGCCAGCAGCCAGACGGTTAGCGGGATTAGAGGGACCGGGGAGCTGTTTTTT
v_call: TRBV7-2; d_call: TRBD1; j_call: TRBJ2-5; clone_size: few; cdr3_aa: CASSSQGAQAQYF; cdr3_nt: TGTGCCAGCAGCTCACAGGGGGCACAGGCCCAGTACTTC
v_call: TRBV2; d_call: -; j_call: TRBJ2-2; clone_size: -; cdr3_aa: CASSEQGSGELFF; cdr3_nt: TGTGCCAGCAGTGAACAGGGGTCCGGGGAGCTGTTTTTT
v_call: TRBV5-1; d_call: -; j_call: TRBJ2-1; clone_size: -; cdr3_aa: CASSFGSSSYNEQFF; cdr3_nt: TGCGCCAGCAGCTTTGGCTCCAGCTCCTACAATGAGCAGTTCTTC
v_call: TRBV12-3/TRBV12-4; d_call: -; j_call: TRBJ2-1; clone_size: -; cdr3_aa: CAASGENSYNEQFF; cdr3_nt: TGTGCCGCTTCCGGGGAGAATAGCTACAATGAGCAGTTCTTC
v_call: TRBV29-1; d_call: -; j_call: TRBJ1-1; clone_size: many; cdr3_aa: CSSLGVPLGVDTEAFF; cdr3_nt: TGCAGCTCATTAGGGGTCCCTTTGGGGGTGGACACTGAAGCTTTCTTT
v_call: TRBV20-1; d_call: TRBD2; j_call: TRBJ2-3; clone_size: many; cdr3_aa: CSAPRRGVTDTQYF; cdr3_nt: TGCAGTGCCCCCCGGCGGGGGGTCACAGATACGCAGTATTTT
v_call: TRBV7-6; d_call: TRBD1; j_call: TRBJ2-7; clone_size: few; cdr3_aa: CASSLQGTGPYEQYF; cdr3_nt: TGTGCCAGCAGTCTCCAAGGGACAGGGCCCTACGAGCAGTACTTC
v_call: TRBV5-1; d_call: TRBD2; j_call: TRBJ2-3; clone_size: few; cdr3_aa: CASSSYAGRGTDTQYF; cdr3_nt: TGCGCCAGCAGCTCCTACGCGGGGAGGGGCACAGATACGCAGTATTTT
v_call: TRBV29-1; d_call: TRBD1; j_call: TRBJ1-1; clone_size: few; cdr3_aa: CSAGQGSSRMNTEAFF; cdr3_nt: TGCAGCGCTGGACAGGGGTCTAGTCGGATGAACACTGAAGCTTTCTTT
v_call: TRBV4-3; d_call: TRBD1; j_call: TRBJ2-1; clone_size: many; cdr3_aa: CASSQDIVMGQGVNEQFF; cdr3_nt: TGCGCCAGCAGCCAAGATATAGTAATGGGACAGGGGGTCAATGAGCAGTTCTTC